The 24 T cell receptor beta chains below come from one sample, sequenced in a study of response to subunit inactivated influenza vaccine. TCRdb called the RT-PCR reads again in MiXCR, with one record for every CDR3 protein. The sample holds a few hundred thousand distinct CDR3 sequences, just over 20% seen once. The sample here was PBMCs from blood, taken about 20 months after vaccination. These receptors were taken from a man aged 45 to 70 who received an inactivated influenza vaccine.

The rearrangement links TRBV19 to TRBJ2-7, with 7 bases aligning to TRBD1. Germline-derived CDR1 and CDR2 are LNHDA and SQIVND (reference sequence). With V trimmed by 6 bases and J by 3 bases, 8 bases remained unmatched. The CDR3 is 14 amino acids. The CDR3 DNA reads as TGTGCCAGTAGCCCGGGACAGACCAACTACGAGCAGTACTTC. Translating gives CASSPGQTNYEQYF.

The V and J genes are TRBV2 and TRBJ2-5; 11 bases are shared with TRBD2. CDR1 SNHLY and CDR2 FYNNEI come from the germline V gene. This CDR3 region has 19 residues. V trimming: 6 bases; J trimming: 5 bases; junction bases outside the gene matches: 20. The CDR3 nucleotides are TGTGCCAGCAGCTTACTAGCGGGGGAAACAGATGCGGCCTCGGAGACCCAGTACTTC. It is translated as CASSLLAGETDAASETQYF.

This chain links TRBV2 with TRBJ1-2; D is possibly TRBD1 (5 bases). V lost 7 bases and J 5 bases, leaving 11 bases between the germline ends. CDR1 is SNHLY and CDR2 is FYNNEI in the germline V gene. The CDR3 has 12 amino acids. The CDR3 protein is CASMGRGYGYTF. The CDR3 DNA reads as TGTGCCAGCATGGGGAGGGGATATGGCTACACCTTC.

The chain joins TRBV2 to TRBJ1-5; 7 bases fit TRBD1. V lost 5 bases to trimming and J lost 3 bases; unmatched junction nucleotides: 7. The V gene's germline CDR1 is SNHLY and CDR2 FYNNEI. The CDR3 contains 15 residues. The CDR3 DNA sequence: TGTGCCAGCAGTCCGGACAGGACCCCCAATCAGCCCCAGCATTTT. Its protein is CASSPDRTPNQPQHF.

There are a few counts of this clonotype. This chain links TRBV6-2 or TRBV6-3 with TRBJ1-1; D unclear. The CDR3 totals 12 residues. Germline values: CDR1 MNHEY, CDR2 SVGEGT. V lost 4 bases and J lost 4, with 7 bases in between. CDR3 DNA: TGTGCCAGCAGTTGGAAGGGCACTGAAGCTTTCTTT. Translation gives CASSWKGTEAFF.

This chain uses TRBV4-2 with TRBJ1-2, with D hard to call. CDR1 is LGHNA, CDR2 YNFKEQ, per germline. The V gene lost 6 bases and the J gene lost 3 bases, with 20 bases spanning the gap. The CDR3 has 16 residues. CDR3: CASRYSRADFHYGYTF. The CDR3 nucleotides read TGTGCCAGCAGGTACTCGCGGGCAGATTTTCACTATGGCTACACCTTC.

This clonotype has a handful of counts. This rearrangement joins TRBV18 to TRBJ1-1; D is uncertain. Trimming took 5 bases from V and 0 from J, leaving 13 bases between them. The CDR3 consists of 15 residues. Germline V gives CDR1 KGHSH, CDR2 LQKENI. CDR3 amino acids: CASSTSRSLNTEAFF. The CDR3 coding sequence is TGTGCCAGCTCAACAAGTAGGAGTCTGAACACTGAAGCTTTCTTT.

This clonotype was counted at least ten times. The chain combines TRBV20-1 with TRBJ2-3, with unresolved D. V lost 1 base to trimming and J lost 4 bases, with 15 bases between them. Germline loops: CDR1 DFQATT, CDR2 SNEGSKA (reference sequence). The CDR3 is 15 residues long. The CDR3 DNA is TGCAGTGCTAGAGGGGCCCGGATGGTCTCAGATACGCAGTATTTT. This codes for CSARGARMVSDTQYF.

CDR3 DNA sequence: TGTGCCAGCAGTGAAGCATGGAGTAGATACGAGCAGTACTTC. It encodes CASSEAWSRYEQYF. The chain combines TRBV2 with TRBJ2-7; D is ambiguous. CDR1 is SNHLY and CDR2 is FYNNEI in the germline V gene. This CDR3 region has 14 residues. V lost 0 bases, J lost 4 bases, and 10 bases lay in between.

This clonotype was found a few times. The chain employs TRBV6-2 or TRBV6-3 and TRBJ2-2; D gene ambiguous. Per the germline V gene, CDR1 is MNHEY and CDR2 is SVGEGT. Trimming shortened V by 6 bases and J by 0 bases, and 5 bases separated the two germline ends. The CDR3 covers 13 residues. The CDR3 sequence: CASRAANTGELFF. DNA for the CDR3: TGTGCCAGCAGGGCAGCGAACACCGGGGAGCTGTTTTTT.

This clonotype has a handful of counts. V is TRBV7-8 and J is TRBJ2-1, with D possibly TRBD1 on 6 matching bases. The germline V and J ends were trimmed by 0 bases and 6 bases, with 15 bases remaining between them. The CDR3 sequence is 16 residues long. Germline V lookup: CDR1 SGHVS, CDR2 FQNEAQ. Written as DNA, the CDR3 is TGTGCCAGCAGCTTAGCCGGGAACAGGGCTCTCAATGAGCAGTTCTTC. Protein product: CASSLAGNRALNEQFF. The full variable domain, with the rest looked up from reference TRBV7-8 and TRBJ2-1, is GAGVSQSPRYKVAKRGQDVALRCDPISGHVSLFWYQQALGQGPEFLTYFQNEAQLDKSGLPSDRFFAERPEGSVSTLKIQRTQQEDSAVYLCASSLAGNRALNEQFFGPGTRLTVL.

This sequence joins TRBV20-1 and TRBJ2-3; D may be TRBD2 (5 bases). V was clipped by 6 bases and J by 0 bases, with 16 bases between them. The CDR3 totals 15 residues. Germline lookup yields CDR1 DFQATT and CDR2 SNEGSKA (reference sequence). The CDR3 region is CSAKTTDPSTDTQYF. CDR3 in DNA: TGCAGTGCCAAGACTACCGACCCTAGCACAGATACGCAGTATTTT.

This clonotype was recorded a few times. The gene calls are TRBV4-1 and TRBJ2-7; D not resolved. Germline-derived CDR1 and CDR2 are MGHRA and YSYEKL. Trimming removed 1 base from V and 3 bases from J, with 13 bases in between. This CDR3 is 15 amino acids long. Here the CDR3 reads CASSQAFDLFYEQYF. CDR3 DNA: TGCGCCAGCAGCCAAGCTTTCGACTTATTCTACGAGCAGTACTTC.

For this clonotype: Since no conserved phenylalanine or tryptophan closes the CDR3, a read error is the likely cause. Because the CDR3's place on the DNA is in doubt, the DNA is left out and the CDR3 is given as listed by TCRdb. The genes are TRBV29-1 and TRBJ2-1. The CDR3 has 15 amino acids, counting both end residues. Germline loops: CDR1 SQVTM, CDR2 ANQGSEA. CDR3 sequence reads: CSVGKTGISYNEQFL.

This clonotype was counted a few times. The genes are TRBV10-3 and TRBJ2-7; no firm D call. Germline-derived CDR1 and CDR2 are ENHRY and SYGVKD. V was shortened by 6 bases and J by 4 bases, with 16 bases between the two germline ends. CDR3 length: 14 amino acids. The CDR3 protein is CAIRRGESGYEQYF. The CDR3 nucleotides read TGTGCCATCAGGCGTGGGGAATCCGGATACGAGCAGTACTTC.

The chain joins TRBV3-1 to TRBJ2-2; perhaps TRBD1 as D (5 bases). The CDR3 length is 12 residues. The V end was cut by 3 bases, the J end by 6 bases, with 5 bases between. The germline gives CDR1 LGHDT, CDR2 YNNKEL (reference sequence). The CDR3 here is CASSHRAGELFF. The CDR3 DNA is TGTGCCAGCAGCCACAGGGCCGGGGAGCTGTTTTTT. Supplemented by reference TRBV3-1 and TRBJ2-2, the full variable domain reads DTAVSQTPKYLVTQMGNDKSIKCEQNLGHDTMYWYKQDSKKFLKIMFSYNNKELIINETVPNRFSPKSPDKAHLNLHINSLELGDSAVYFCASSHRAGELFFGEGSRLTVL.

This clonotype was seen more than once but under ten times. The J gene is TRBJ2-5, the V gene TRBV7-9; D is perhaps TRBD2 (5 bases). This CDR3 is 11 amino acids long. The ends were cut back, 8 bases at V and 4 bases at J, with 8 bases in the middle. CDR1 SEHNR and CDR2 FQNEAQ come from the germline V gene (reference sequence). The CDR3 DNA is TGTGCCAGCGAACTAGTAGAGACCCAGTACTTC. Translating gives CASELVETQYF.

The chain combines TRBV15 with TRBJ2-7, with 10 bases that match TRBD2. Germline CDR1 reads LNHNV; CDR2 reads YYDKDF (reference sequence). The junction had 5 bases not matched to a gene; V was cut back by 2 bases and J by 4 bases. The CDR3 extends over 15 amino acids. This CDR3 reads CATSRQREGLYEQYF. In nucleotides, the CDR3 is TGTGCCACCAGCAGACAGCGGGAGGGCTTGTACGAGCAGTACTTC. Together with reference TRBV15 and TRBJ2-7, the CDR3 gives the full variable domain: DAMVIQNPRYQVTQFGKPVTLSCSQTLNHNVMYWYQQKSSQAPKLLFHYYDKDFNNEADTPDNFQSRRPNTSFCFLDIRSPGLGDTAMYLCATSRQREGLYEQYFGPGTRLTVT.

The chain combines TRBV7-6 with TRBJ1-5; D may be TRBD1 (5 bases). Trimming stripped 1 base from V and 3 bases from J, with 7 bases between. CDR1 is SGHVS, CDR2 FNYEAQ, per germline. CDR3 length: 14 residues. CDR3 amino acids: CASSLEGTNQPQHF. CDR3 coding DNA: TGTGCCAGCAGCTTAGAAGGGACCAATCAGCCCCAGCATTTT.

The rearrangement joins TRBV3-1 to TRBJ1-1; 8 bases match TRBD1. Trimming took 4 bases from V and 6 from J; bases not matched to a gene: 10. This CDR3 has 15 amino acids. Germline CDR1 is LGHDT and CDR2 is YNNKEL (reference sequence). The CDR3 coding sequence is TGTGCCAGCAGCCGCCAGCGCGACAGGGGCTCTGAAGCTTTCTTT. Encoded protein: CASSRQRDRGSEAFF.

The V call is TRBV18, the J call TRBJ1-1, with D hard to call. Germline V lookup: CDR1 KGHSH, CDR2 LQKENI. Trimming cost V 2 bases and J 4 bases, with 14 bases left between them. This CDR3 spans 15 amino acids. CDR3 in amino acids: CASSPRASWFTEAFF. CDR3 DNA sequence: TGTGCCAGCTCACCAAGGGCCTCGTGGTTCACTGAAGCTTTCTTT.

The chain combines TRBV28 with TRBJ2-3, with D possibly being TRBD2 (7 bases). CDR1 and CDR2 (germline): MDHEN, SYDVKM. CDR3 length equals 15 residues. V lost 8 bases, J lost 5 bases, and 20 bases lay in between. CDR3 protein: CASSPSGGRGDTQYF. Written as DNA, the CDR3 is TGTGCCAGCTCGCCATCCGGGGGGCGCGGAGATACGCAGTATTTT.

J is TRBJ2-3 and V is TRBV29-1, with 8 nucleotides matching TRBD2. With 7 bases clipped from V and 1 base from J, the junction kept 1 base outside the gene matches. CDR3 length: 12 amino acids. Germline V CDR1 and CDR2: SQVTM, ANQGSEA. The CDR3 nucleotides read TGCAGCGGGCGGGGGGGCACAGATACGCAGTATTTT. Encoded protein: CSGRGGTDTQYF.

At least ten counts were recorded for this clonotype. The chain joins TRBV5-1 to TRBJ1-1, with D perhaps matching TRBD1 (5 bases). Trimming removed 0 bases from V and 5 bases from J, with 11 bases in between. The germline gives CDR1 SGHRS, CDR2 YFSETQ. This CDR3 is 14 amino acids long. DNA of the CDR3: TGCGCCAGCAGCTTGGGTGGGGCATGGACTGAAGCTTTCTTT. Translation: CASSLGGAWTEAFF.